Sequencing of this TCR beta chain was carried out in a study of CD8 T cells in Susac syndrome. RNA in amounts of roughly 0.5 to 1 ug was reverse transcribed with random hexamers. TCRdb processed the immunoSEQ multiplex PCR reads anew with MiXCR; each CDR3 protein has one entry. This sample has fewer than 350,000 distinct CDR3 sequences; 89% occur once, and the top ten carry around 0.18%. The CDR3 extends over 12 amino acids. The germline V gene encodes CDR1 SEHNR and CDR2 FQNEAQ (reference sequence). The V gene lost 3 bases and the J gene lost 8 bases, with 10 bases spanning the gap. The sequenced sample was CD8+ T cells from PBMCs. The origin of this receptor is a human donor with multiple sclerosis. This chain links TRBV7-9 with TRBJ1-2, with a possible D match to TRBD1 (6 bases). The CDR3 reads CASSLGGEGYTF. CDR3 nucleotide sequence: TGTGCCAGCAGCTTGGGGGGCGAAGGCTACACCTTC.